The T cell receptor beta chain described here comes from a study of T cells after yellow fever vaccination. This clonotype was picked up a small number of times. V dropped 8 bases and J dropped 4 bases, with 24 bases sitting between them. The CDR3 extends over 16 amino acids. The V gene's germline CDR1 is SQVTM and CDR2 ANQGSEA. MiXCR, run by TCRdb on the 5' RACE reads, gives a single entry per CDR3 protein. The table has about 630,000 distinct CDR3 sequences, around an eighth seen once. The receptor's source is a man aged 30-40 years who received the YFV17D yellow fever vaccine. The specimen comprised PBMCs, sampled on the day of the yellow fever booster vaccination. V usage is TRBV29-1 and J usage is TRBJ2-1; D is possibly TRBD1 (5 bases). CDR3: CSLKGTGGPPYNEQFF. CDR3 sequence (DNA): TGCAGCCTCAAAGGTACAGGCGGACCCCCTTACAATGAGCAGTTCTTC.